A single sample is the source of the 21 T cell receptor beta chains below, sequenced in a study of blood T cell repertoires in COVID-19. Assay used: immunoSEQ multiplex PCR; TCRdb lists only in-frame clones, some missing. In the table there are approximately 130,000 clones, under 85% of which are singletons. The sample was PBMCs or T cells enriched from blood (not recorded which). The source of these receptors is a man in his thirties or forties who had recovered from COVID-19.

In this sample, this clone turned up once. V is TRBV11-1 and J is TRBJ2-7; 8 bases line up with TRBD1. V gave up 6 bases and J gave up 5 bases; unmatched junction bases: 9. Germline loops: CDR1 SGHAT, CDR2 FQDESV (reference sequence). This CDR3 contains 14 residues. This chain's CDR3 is CASSPRTGTHEQYF. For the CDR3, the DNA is TGTGCCAGCAGTCCCCGGACAGGGACCCACGAGCAGTACTTC.

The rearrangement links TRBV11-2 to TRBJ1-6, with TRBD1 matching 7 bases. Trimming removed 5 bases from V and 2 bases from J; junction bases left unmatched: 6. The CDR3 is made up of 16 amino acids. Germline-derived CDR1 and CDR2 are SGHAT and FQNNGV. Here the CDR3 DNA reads TGTGCCAGCAGCGCGGCCGGGACAGCCTATAATTCACCCCTCCACTTT. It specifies CASSAAGTAYNSPLHF.

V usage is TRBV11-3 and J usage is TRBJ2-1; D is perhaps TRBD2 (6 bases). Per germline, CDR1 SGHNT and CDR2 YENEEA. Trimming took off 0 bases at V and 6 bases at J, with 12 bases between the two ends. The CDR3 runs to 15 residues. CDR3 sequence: CASSLEAGRPNEQFF. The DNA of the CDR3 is TGTGCCAGCAGCTTAGAGGCGGGAAGGCCCAATGAGCAGTTCTTC.

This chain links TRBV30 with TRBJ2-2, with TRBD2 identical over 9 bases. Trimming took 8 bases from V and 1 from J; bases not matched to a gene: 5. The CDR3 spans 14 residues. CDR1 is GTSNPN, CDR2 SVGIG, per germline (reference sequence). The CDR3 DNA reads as TGTGCCCGAACGACTAGCGGGAACACCGGGGAGCTGTTTTTT. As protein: CARTTSGNTGELFF.

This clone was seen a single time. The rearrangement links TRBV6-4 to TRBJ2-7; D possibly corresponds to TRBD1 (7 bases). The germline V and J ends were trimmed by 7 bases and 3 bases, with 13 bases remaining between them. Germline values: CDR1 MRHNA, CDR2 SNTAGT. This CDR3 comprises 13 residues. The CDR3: CASTAGQNYEQYF. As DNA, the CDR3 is TGTGCCAGCACGGCGGGACAGAACTACGAGCAGTACTTC.

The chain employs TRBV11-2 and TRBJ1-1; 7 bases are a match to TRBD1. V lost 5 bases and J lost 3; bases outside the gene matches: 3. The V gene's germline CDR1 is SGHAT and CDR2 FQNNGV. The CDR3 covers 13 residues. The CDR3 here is CASSLDRDTEAFF. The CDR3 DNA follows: TGTGCCAGCAGCCTTGACAGGGACACTGAAGCTTTCTTT.

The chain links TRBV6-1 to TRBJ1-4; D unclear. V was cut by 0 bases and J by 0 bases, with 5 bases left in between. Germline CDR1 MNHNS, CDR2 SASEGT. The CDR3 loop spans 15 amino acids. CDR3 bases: TGTGCCAGCAGTGAAGCGTCTGCAACTAATGAAAAACTGTTTTTT. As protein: CASSEASATNEKLFF.

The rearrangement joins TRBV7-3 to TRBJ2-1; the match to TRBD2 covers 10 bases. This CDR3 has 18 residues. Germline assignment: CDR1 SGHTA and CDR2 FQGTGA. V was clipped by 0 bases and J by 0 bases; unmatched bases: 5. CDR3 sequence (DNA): TGTGCCAGCAGCTTAACGCAGTCTAGCGGGAGCTCCTACAATGAGCAGTTCTTC. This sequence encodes CASSLTQSSGSSYNEQFF.

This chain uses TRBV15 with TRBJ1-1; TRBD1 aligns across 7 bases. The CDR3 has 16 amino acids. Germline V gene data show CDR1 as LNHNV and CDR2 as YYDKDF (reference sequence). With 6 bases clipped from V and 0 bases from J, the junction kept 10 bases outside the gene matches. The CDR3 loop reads CATRNDREYMNTEAFF. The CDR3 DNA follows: TGTGCCACCAGGAATGACAGGGAGTACATGAACACTGAAGCTTTCTTT.

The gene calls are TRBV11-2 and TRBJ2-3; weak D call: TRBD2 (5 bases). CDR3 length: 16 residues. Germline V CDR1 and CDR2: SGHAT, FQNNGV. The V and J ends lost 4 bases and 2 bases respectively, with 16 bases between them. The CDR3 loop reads CASSYRGQRATDTQYF. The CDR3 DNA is TGTGCCAGCAGCTACCGCGGGCAACGAGCCACAGATACGCAGTATTTT.

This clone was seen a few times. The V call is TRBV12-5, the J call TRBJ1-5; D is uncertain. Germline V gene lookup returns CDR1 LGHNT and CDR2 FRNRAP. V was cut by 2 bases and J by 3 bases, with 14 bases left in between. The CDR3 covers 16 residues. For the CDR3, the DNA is TGTGCTAGTGGTTTGTTTGGAGAGTATTTCAATCAGCCCCAGCATTTT. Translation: CASGLFGEYFNQPQHF. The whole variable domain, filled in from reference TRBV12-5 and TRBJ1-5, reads DARVTQTPRHKVTEMGQEVTMRCQPILGHNTVFWYRQTMMQGLELLAYFRNRAPLDDSGMPKDRFSAEMPDATLATLKIQPSEPRDSAVYFCASGLFGEYFNQPQHFGDGTRLSIL.

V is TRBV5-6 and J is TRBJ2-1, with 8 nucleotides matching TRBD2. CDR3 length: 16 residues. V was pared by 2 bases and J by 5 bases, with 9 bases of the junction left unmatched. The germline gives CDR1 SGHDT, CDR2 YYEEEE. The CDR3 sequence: CASSFLSGRINNEQFF. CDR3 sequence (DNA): TGTGCCAGCAGCTTCCTCAGCGGGAGAATCAACAATGAGCAGTTCTTC.

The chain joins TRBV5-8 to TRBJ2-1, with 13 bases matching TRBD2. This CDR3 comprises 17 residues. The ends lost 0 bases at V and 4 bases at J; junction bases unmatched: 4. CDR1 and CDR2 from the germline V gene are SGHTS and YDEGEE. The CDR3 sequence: CASSLAGTSGDYNEQFF. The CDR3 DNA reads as TGTGCCAGCAGCTTGGCGGGGACTAGCGGGGATTACAATGAGCAGTTCTTC.

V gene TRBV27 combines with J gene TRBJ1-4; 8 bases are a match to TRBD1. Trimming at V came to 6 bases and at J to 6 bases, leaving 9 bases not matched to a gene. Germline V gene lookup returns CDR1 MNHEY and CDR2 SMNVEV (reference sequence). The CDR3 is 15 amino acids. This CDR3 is CASSRQTGEDEKLFF. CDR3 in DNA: TGTGCCAGCAGCCGACAGACAGGGGAGGATGAAAAACTGTTTTTT.

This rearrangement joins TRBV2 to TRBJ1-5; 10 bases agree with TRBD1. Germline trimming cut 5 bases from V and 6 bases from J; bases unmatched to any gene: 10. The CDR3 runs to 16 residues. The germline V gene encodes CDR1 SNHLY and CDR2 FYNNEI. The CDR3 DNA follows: TGTGCCAGCAGTAAGACAGGGGGCGCATTCGGTCAGCCCCAGCATTTT. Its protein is CASSKTGGAFGQPQHF. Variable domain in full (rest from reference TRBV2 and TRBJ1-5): EPEVTQTPSHQVTQMGQEVILRCVPISNHLYFYWYRQILGQKVEFLVSFYNNEISEKSEIFDDQFSVERPDGSNFTLKIRSTKLEDSAMYFCASSKTGGAFGQPQHFGDGTRLSIL.

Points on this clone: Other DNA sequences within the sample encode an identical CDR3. This CDR3 is CASSLPGTYEQYF. CDR3 sequence (DNA): TGTGCCAGCAGTTTACCGGGTACGTACGAGCAGTACTTC. The chain couples TRBV28 to TRBJ2-7, with no clear D. The CDR3 extends over 13 amino acids. V was clipped by 2 bases and J by 4 bases, with 9 bases between them. CDR1 is MDHEN and CDR2 is SYDVKM in the germline V gene.

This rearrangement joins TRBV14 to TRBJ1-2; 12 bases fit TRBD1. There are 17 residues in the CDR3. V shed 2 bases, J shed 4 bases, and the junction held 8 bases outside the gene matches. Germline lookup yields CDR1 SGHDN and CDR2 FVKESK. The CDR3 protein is CASSQNPGTGGIYGYTF. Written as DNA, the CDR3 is TGTGCCAGCAGCCAAAATCCCGGGACAGGGGGCATCTATGGCTACACCTTC. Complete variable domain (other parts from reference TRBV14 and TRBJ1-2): EAGVTQFPSHSVIEKGQTVTLRCDPISGHDNLYWYRRVMGKEIKFLLHFVKESKQDESGMPNNRFLAERTGGTYSTLKVQPAELEDSGVYFCASSQNPGTGGIYGYTFGSGTRLTVV.

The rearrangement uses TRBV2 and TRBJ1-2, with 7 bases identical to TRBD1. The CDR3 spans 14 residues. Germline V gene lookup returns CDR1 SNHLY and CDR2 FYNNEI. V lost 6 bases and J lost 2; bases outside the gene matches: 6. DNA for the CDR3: TGTGCCAGCAGGCCGGGACAGAACAACTATGGCTACACCTTC. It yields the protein CASRPGQNNYGYTF.

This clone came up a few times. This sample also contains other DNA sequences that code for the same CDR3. CDR3 nucleotide sequence: TGTGCCAGCAGCTTGGAAGGGGCAACGGATACGCAGTATTTT. Its translation: CASSLEGATDTQYF. V gene TRBV7-9 combines with J gene TRBJ2-3, with TRBD1 as a possible D gene (5 bases). Germline V gene data show CDR1 as SEHNR and CDR2 as FQNEAQ (reference sequence). This CDR3 region has 14 residues. Deletions cut 3 bases from V and 6 bases from J, with 13 bases between.

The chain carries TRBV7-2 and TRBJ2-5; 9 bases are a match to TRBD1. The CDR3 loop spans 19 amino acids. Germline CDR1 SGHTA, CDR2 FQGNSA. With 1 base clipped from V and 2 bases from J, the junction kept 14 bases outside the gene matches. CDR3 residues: CASSLGGGPGQGGQETQYF. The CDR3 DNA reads TGTGCCAGCAGCTTAGGGGGGGGTCCGGGACAGGGCGGACAAGAGACCCAGTACTTC.

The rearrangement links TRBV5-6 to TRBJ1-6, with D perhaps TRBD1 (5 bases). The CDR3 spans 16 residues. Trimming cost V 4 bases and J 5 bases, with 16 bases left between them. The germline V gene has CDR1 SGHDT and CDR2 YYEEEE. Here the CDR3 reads CASSLNTGVNNSPLHF. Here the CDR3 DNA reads TGTGCCAGCAGCCTGAACACAGGAGTTAATAATTCACCCCTCCACTTT.